The entry that follows covers one TCR beta chain sequence. The antigen is unknown. The record originates from a study of blood T cells in healthy people across ages. Study-wide findings and caveats: Older age went with lower TCR beta diversity per million T cells, in a roughly linear way.

CDR1 is MGHRA and CDR2 is YSYEKL in the germline V gene. This CDR3 region has 15 residues. The V gene end was trimmed by 0 bases and the J gene end by 7 bases; junction bases not matched to a gene: 7. With a J-beta primer mix and a sample-barcoded 5' primer, a second PCR ran roughly 6 to 12 cycles. The authors tagged each cDNA molecule using a template-switch adaptor with 12 random nucleotides. Using its own MiXCR run on the 5' RACE reads, TCRdb lists one record per CDR3 protein. Of hundreds of thousands of distinct CDR3 sequences in the sample, roughly half were seen once. This rearrangement joins TRBV4-1 to TRBJ2-7, with TRBD2 matching over 9 bases. This receptor was obtained from a man in his fifties or sixties in good health. The sample consisted of blood. The CDR3 spells CASSQDAAGGREQYF. Here the CDR3 DNA reads TGCGCCAGCAGCCAAGATGCCGCGGGGGGGAGAGAGCAGTACTTC.